The source of this T cell receptor (beta chain) is a study of T cell clonotyping in hematopoietic cell transplantation. Only in-frame clones appear in the TCRdb table, and some are missing; sequencing was by immunoSEQ multiplex PCR. The table has 20,000 or so clones, around four fifths seen once. Trimming shortened V by 5 bases and J by 5 bases, and 7 bases separated the two germline ends. The germline V gene has CDR1 MNHNY and CDR2 SVGAGI (reference sequence). CDR3 length: 12 residues. Material: peripheral blood mononuclear cells. The sequence came from a man in his sixties in good health. Some clones in this sample may be carry-over from other donors' samples. The V call is TRBV6-6, the J call TRBJ1-5; weak D call: TRBD1 (5 bases). This CDR3 reads CASSRDYQPQHF. Here the CDR3 DNA reads TGTGCCAGCAGTAGGGACTATCAGCCCCAGCATTTT.